The clone carrying this T cell receptor (beta chain) has more than one count but fewer than ten. Time point specified: patch test 1, 2 weeks after DPC sensitization. This sample's treatment: therapeutic diphenylcyclopropenone sensitization with weekly scalp DPC. This sample is drawn from a study of human T cells and chemical hapten exposure. TCRdb ran MiXCR on the RACE reads and lists one entry per CDR3 protein. The profile shows roughly 200,000 distinct CDR3 sequences, 20% to 25% of them singletons. The V segment lost 1 base and the J segment 9 bases; nucleotides outside the gene matches: 12. The CDR3 totals 17 residues. Germline CDR1 reads MGHDK; CDR2 reads SYGVNS.

The sequences come from whole blood, collected in connection with sensitization to the hapten diphenylcyclopropenone (DPC). The clonotype comes from a woman in her forties or fifties with alopecia areata. Some clones in this sample may be carry-over from other donors' samples. The chain is built from TRBV25-1 and TRBJ2-1; TRBD2 matches at 10 bases. The CDR3 is CASSESRSGRAASEQFF. CDR3 coding DNA: TGTGCCAGCAGTGAATCGAGGAGCGGGAGGGCCGCGAGTGAGCAGTTCTTC. The entire variable domain, with the rest obtained from reference TRBV25-1 and TRBJ2-1, is as follows: EADIYQTPRYLVIGTGKKITLECSQTMGHDKMYWYQQDPGMELHLIHYSYGVNSTEKGDLSSESTVSRIRTEHFPLTLESARPSHTSQYLCASSESRSGRAASEQFFGPGTRLTVL.